This T cell receptor (beta chain) came from a study of blood T cells in healthy people across ages. CDR1 and CDR2 (germline): MGHDK, SYGVNS. This CDR3 has 13 amino acids. Trimming took 5 bases from V and 7 from J, leaving 12 bases between them. This clonotype was seen more than once but under ten times. A sample-barcoded 5' primer and a J-beta primer mix were used in a second PCR of roughly 7 to 12 cycles. TCRdb independently ran MiXCR on the 5' RACE reads; one entry per CDR3 protein. This sample has about 770,000 distinct CDR3 sequences, with under 55% found just once. The rearrangement links TRBV25-1 to TRBJ2-1, with a possible D match to TRBD2 (5 bases). The source material was blood. This clonotype originated in a man aged 55 to 70 in good health. CDR3 sequence reads: CASSYSGKNEQFF. The CDR3 nucleotides read TGTGCCAGCAGTTATTCGGGGAAAAATGAGCAGTTCTTC.